The 14 T cell receptor beta chains listed next were all sequenced from one sample in a study of blood T cell repertoires in COVID-19. The protocol was immunoSEQ multiplex PCR, while the TCRdb copy is restricted to in-frame clones and leaves out a portion. The sample contains approximately 92,000 clones, roughly 82% of which appear only once. The sequenced material came from peripheral blood. All receptors come from a man aged 80 or over with acute or convalescent COVID-19.

This chain uses TRBV2 with TRBJ1-4, with 8 bases aligning to TRBD1. The CDR3 loop spans 18 amino acids. Germline V gene sequence: CDR1 SNHLY, CDR2 FYNNEI. V lost 0 bases, J lost 0 bases, and 6 bases stayed unmatched. The CDR3 loop is CASSEALDRVSTNEKLFF. The CDR3 nucleotides read TGTGCCAGCAGTGAAGCACTGGACAGGGTGTCAACTAATGAAAAACTGTTTTTT.

This rearrangement joins TRBV5-1 to TRBJ1-3; D ambiguous. The CDR3 sequence is 14 residues long. Germline lookup yields CDR1 SGHRS and CDR2 YFSETQ. V lost 4 bases and J 0 bases, leaving 8 bases between the germline ends. The CDR3 sequence: CASSPQDSGNTIYF. The CDR3 nucleotides are TGCGCCAGCAGCCCGCAGGACTCTGGAAACACCATATATTTT.

DNA of the CDR3: TGTGCCAGCAGCTACCTGGACAGGGAAGGCAACTACGAGCAGTACTTC. Protein sequence: CASSYLDREGNYEQYF. The chain couples TRBV27 to TRBJ2-7, with 8 bases lining up with TRBD1. Trimming cost V 6 bases and J 3 bases; bases outside gene matches: 13. Germline CDR1 MNHEY, CDR2 SMNVEV (reference sequence). The CDR3 consists of 16 residues.

This chain uses TRBV4-1 with TRBJ2-1; the D is unclear. The CDR3 loop spans 14 amino acids. Germline lookup yields CDR1 MGHRA and CDR2 YSYEKL. V shed 8 bases and J shed 0 bases, with 11 bases lying between them. The CDR3 DNA sequence: TGCGCCAGCGGAGCAAAAAGCTCCTACAATGAGCAGTTCTTC. Translation: CASGAKSSYNEQFF.

V gene TRBV5-1 combines with J gene TRBJ1-4; D ambiguous. The germline CDR1 and CDR2 sequences are SGHRS and YFSETQ. Between the trimmed V and J ends, which lost 0 bases and 4 bases, there was a span of 10 bases. The CDR3 totals 15 residues. CDR3 in amino acids: CASSLAGGNNEKLFF. In DNA form, the CDR3 reads TGCGCCAGCAGCTTGGCCGGAGGGAATAATGAAAAACTGTTTTTT.

This clone was seen only a few times. The chain employs TRBV7-2 and TRBJ1-3; 9 bases match TRBD1. V lost 1 base, J lost 4 bases, and 5 bases stayed unmatched. From germline, CDR1 is SGHTA and CDR2 FQGNSA. The CDR3 length is 16 residues. Here the CDR3 reads CASSLVGQGSGNTIYF. The CDR3 bases are TGTGCCAGCAGCTTAGTGGGACAGGGATCCGGAAACACCATATATTTT.

The rearrangement links TRBV5-1 to TRBJ1-4; weak D call: TRBD1 (6 bases). Germline V gene sequence: CDR1 SGHRS, CDR2 YFSETQ. CDR3 length: 16 residues. The germline V and J ends were trimmed by 7 bases and 0 bases, with 16 bases remaining between them. The CDR3 spells CASCRDTPSTNEKLFF. DNA for the CDR3: TGCGCCAGCTGCCGGGACACTCCTTCAACTAATGAAAAACTGTTTTTT.

This clone was seen a handful of times. J is TRBJ1-1 and V is TRBV28; D unresolved. Germline assignment: CDR1 MDHEN and CDR2 SYDVKM. V was cut by 8 bases and J by 6 bases, with 10 bases left in between. CDR3 length: 11 amino acids. CDR3 nucleotides: TGTGCCAGCGGAGGACGGTCTGAAGCTTTCTTT. It specifies CASGGRSEAFF.

The chain recombines TRBV6-5 with TRBJ2-5, with 8 bases fitting TRBD2. The CDR3 contains 16 residues. V dropped 0 bases and J dropped 5; count of bases not matched to a gene: 8. The germline V gene has CDR1 MNHEY and CDR2 SVGAGI. The CDR3 region is CASSYSSGGRGETQYF. In DNA form, the CDR3 reads TGTGCCAGCAGTTACTCCAGCGGGGGACGGGGGGAGACCCAGTACTTC.

This clone was seen only a few times. J is TRBJ1-2 and V is TRBV27; D might be TRBD1 (5 bases). This CDR3 comprises 14 residues. V lost 0 bases and J lost 4, with 9 bases in between. Germline assignment: CDR1 MNHEY and CDR2 SMNVEV (reference sequence). CDR3 loop: CASSLSQGFYGYTF. CDR3 in DNA: TGTGCCAGCAGTTTATCGCAGGGATTCTATGGCTACACCTTC.

J is TRBJ1-2 and V is TRBV11-2; 9 nucleotides match TRBD1. The length of the CDR3 is 13 residues. The V and J ends lost 1 base and 14 bases, in that order; junction bases with no gene match: 8. Germline values: CDR1 SGHAT, CDR2 FQNNGV. CDR3 DNA: TGTGCCAGCAGCTTAGCCCTGGGACAGGGTATAACCTTC. Translating gives CASSLALGQGITF.

V and J are TRBV25-1 and TRBJ2-2; no reliable D call. This CDR3 contains 14 residues. Trimming pared 6 bases from V and 1 base from J, leaving 9 bases between. Germline values: CDR1 MGHDK, CDR2 SYGVNS. The DNA of the CDR3 is TGTGCCAGCAGAGATAGCCTGAACACCGGGGAGCTGTTTTTT. Encoded protein: CASRDSLNTGELFF.

The genes are TRBV7-6 and TRBJ2-2, with 8 bases lining up with TRBD2. Trimming removed 5 bases from V and 5 bases from J; junction bases left unmatched: 10. There are 16 residues in the CDR3. Germline-derived CDR1 and CDR2 are SGHVS and FNYEAQ. CDR3 in amino acids: CASSPRGGIVTGELFF. The DNA of the CDR3 is TGTGCCAGCAGCCCCCGGGGGGGGATCGTAACCGGGGAGCTGTTTTTT.

The rearrangement uses TRBV18 and TRBJ2-5; D gene ambiguous. This CDR3 comprises 15 residues. Germline lookup yields CDR1 KGHSH and CDR2 LQKENI. Trimming cost V 6 bases and J 2 bases, with 16 bases left between them. The CDR3 DNA sequence: TGTGCCAGCTCTCAGTTCATCCCAGGACAAGAGACCCAGTACTTC. As protein: CASSQFIPGQETQYF.